These T cell receptor beta chains were read from a single sample in a study of cytomegalovirus exposure and HLA in healthy donors. Repertoires were generated with immunoSEQ multiplex PCR, while TCRdb's copy carries only in-frame clones and drops some. The table includes fewer than 150,000 clones, approximately 85% detected once. Sequenced sample: PBMCs. The receptors here all came from a woman in her 30s in good health and CMV-seropositive. CDR3s include the opening cysteine and the closing phenylalanine or tryptophan. The D gene is left open where the match is weak. Size values are once, few and many counts, or a class for expanded clones, and some rows have none.

V gene: TRBV2
D gene: -
J gene: TRBJ2-4
clone size: -
CDR3 length: 18
CDR3 protein: CASSYTLGLSLAKNIQYF
CDR3 DNA: TGTGCCAGCAGCTACACCCTTGGACTATCTCTAGCCAAAAACATTCAGTACTTC

V gene: TRBV5-1
D gene: TRBD2
J gene: TRBJ2-1
clone size: -
CDR3 length: 17
CDR3 protein: CASSLTPPGLADNEQFF
CDR3 DNA: TGCGCCAGCAGCTTAACCCCGCCGGGACTAGCGGACAATGAGCAGTTCTTC

V gene: TRBV2
D gene: -
J gene: TRBJ1-3
clone size: -
CDR3 length: 13
CDR3 protein: CASRERPLNTIYF
CDR3 DNA: TGTGCCAGCAGGGAGAGGCCTTTAAACACCATATATTTT

V gene: TRBV30
D gene: TRBD1
J gene: TRBJ1-2
clone size: -
CDR3 length: 15
CDR3 protein: CAWSPTGGIDYGYTF
CDR3 DNA: TGTGCCTGGAGCCCAACAGGGGGCATAGACTATGGCTACACCTTC

V gene: TRBV15
D gene: TRBD1
J gene: TRBJ2-5
clone size: once
CDR3 length: 14
CDR3 protein: CATRLGTAQETQYF
CDR3 DNA: TGTGCCACTCGCCTTGGGACAGCCCAAGAGACTCAGTACTTC

V gene: TRBV11-2
D gene: TRBD2
J gene: TRBJ2-7
clone size: -
CDR3 length: 13
CDR3 protein: CASSLRPGGEQYF
CDR3 DNA: TGTGCCAGCAGCTTGCGGCCGGGAGGCGAGCAGTACTTC

V gene: TRBV9
D gene: -
J gene: TRBJ1-3
clone size: -
CDR3 length: 15
CDR3 protein: CASSATGTSGNTIYF
CDR3 DNA: TGTGCCAGCAGCGCCACAGGGACCTCTGGAAACACCATATATTTT

V gene: TRBV28
D gene: TRBD1
J gene: TRBJ1-5
clone size: once
CDR3 length: 19
CDR3 protein: CASSWGDRGKRISNQPQHF
CDR3 DNA: TGTGCCAGCAGTTGGGGTGACAGGGGAAAAAGGATTAGCAATCAGCCCCAGCATTTT

V gene: TRBV18
D gene: TRBD1
J gene: TRBJ1-5
clone size: -
CDR3 length: 15
CDR3 protein: CASSFDRGVNQPQHF
CDR3 DNA: TGTGCCAGCTCATTTGACAGGGGGGTCAATCAGCCCCAGCATTTT

V gene: TRBV5-6
D gene: -
J gene: TRBJ1-1
clone size: -
CDR3 length: 13
CDR3 protein: CASSSLANTEAFF
CDR3 DNA: TGTGCCAGCAGCTCGTTGGCGAACACTGAAGCTTTCTTT

V gene: TRBV4-2
D gene: -
J gene: TRBJ1-6
clone size: once
CDR3 length: 16
CDR3 protein: CASSQSLVGDNSPLHF
CDR3 DNA: TGTGCCAGCAGCCAGTCCCTCGTAGGGGATAATTCACCCCTCCACTTT

V gene: TRBV30
D gene: -
J gene: TRBJ1-1
clone size: once
CDR3 length: 15
CDR3 protein: CAWSVGVGGATEAFF
CDR3 DNA: TGTGCCTGGAGTGTGGGCGTGGGGGGGGCCACTGAAGCTTTCTTT

V gene: TRBV9
D gene: TRBD1
J gene: TRBJ2-6
clone size: -
CDR3 length: 16
CDR3 protein: CASGTGGTSGANVLTF
CDR3 DNA: TGTGCCAGTGGGACAGGGGGCACCTCTGGGGCCAACGTCCTGACTTTC

V gene: TRBV19
D gene: -
J gene: TRBJ1-5
clone size: -
CDR3 length: 13
CDR3 protein: CASSGEINQPQHF
CDR3 DNA: TGTGCCAGTTCAGGGGAGATCAATCAGCCCCAGCATTTT

V gene: TRBV9
D gene: -
J gene: TRBJ1-4
clone size: once
CDR3 length: 16
CDR3 protein: CASSGGSGRNNEKLFF
CDR3 DNA: TGTGCCAGCAGCGGAGGGTCGGGCCGGAATAATGAAAAACTGTTTTTT

V gene: TRBV5-5
D gene: -
J gene: TRBJ1-4
clone size: -
CDR3 length: 16
CDR3 protein: CASSLARAGSNEKLFF
CDR3 DNA: TGTGCCAGCAGCTTGGCTCGGGCAGGGTCTAATGAAAAACTGTTTTTT

V gene: TRBV27
D gene: TRBD2
J gene: TRBJ2-3
clone size: few
CDR3 length: 14
CDR3 protein: CASSSLAGGPTQYF
CDR3 DNA: TGTGCCAGCAGTTCGTTAGCGGGAGGTCCTACGCAGTATTTT

V gene: TRBV7-3
D gene: TRBD1
J gene: TRBJ1-1
clone size: -
CDR3 length: 15
CDR3 protein: CASSLHDRGNTEAFF
CDR3 DNA: TGTGCCAGCAGCTTACACGACAGGGGGAACACTGAAGCTTTCTTT

V gene: TRBV7-9
D gene: -
J gene: TRBJ1-5
clone size: -
CDR3 length: 15
CDR3 protein: CSSSSDSYSNQPQHF
CDR3 DNA: TGTTCCAGCAGCTCGGACAGCTATAGCAATCAGCCCCAGCATTTT

V gene: TRBV15
D gene: -
J gene: TRBJ2-7
clone size: -
CDR3 length: 13
CDR3 protein: CATSRHFSYEQYF
CDR3 DNA: TGTGCCACCAGCCGCCACTTCTCCTACGAGCAGTACTTC

V gene: TRBV6-1
D gene: -
J gene: TRBJ1-5
clone size: -
CDR3 length: 15
CDR3 protein: CASKRASGSNQPQHF
CDR3 DNA: TGTGCCAGCAAGCGGGCCTCTGGGAGCAATCAGCCCCAGCATTTT

V gene: TRBV10-3
D gene: TRBD2
J gene: TRBJ2-1
clone size: -
CDR3 length: 12
CDR3 protein: CAISEMAGDEFF
CDR3 DNA: TGTGCCATCAGTGAGATGGCGGGAGATGAGTTCTTC

V gene: TRBV6-5
D gene: -
J gene: TRBJ1-2
clone size: -
CDR3 length: 13
CDR3 protein: CASRVTGNYGYTF
CDR3 DNA: TGTGCCAGCAGGGTAACAGGAAACTATGGCTACACCTTC

V gene: TRBV29-1
D gene: TRBD1
J gene: TRBJ1-1
clone size: -
CDR3 length: 13
CDR3 protein: CSVRGRMNTEAFF
CDR3 DNA: TGCAGCGTGAGGGGGCGGATGAACACTGAAGCTTTCTTT

V gene: TRBV19
D gene: -
J gene: TRBJ1-5
clone size: -
CDR3 length: 13
CDR3 protein: CASTQGGGQPQHF
CDR3 DNA: TGTGCCAGTACTCAGGGAGGGGGTCAGCCCCAGCATTTT

V gene: TRBV11-1
D gene: TRBD2
J gene: TRBJ2-7
clone size: -
CDR3 length: 16
CDR3 protein: CASSFLPGLAGGEQYF
CDR3 DNA: TGTGCCAGCAGCTTTCTACCGGGACTAGCGGGAGGTGAGCAGTACTTC

V gene: TRBV2
D gene: TRBD1
J gene: TRBJ2-7
clone size: once
CDR3 length: 14
CDR3 protein: CASSVGTGGYEQYF
CDR3 DNA: TGTGCCAGCAGTGTCGGGACAGGGGGCTACGAGCAGTACTTC

V gene: TRBV7-2
D gene: -
J gene: TRBJ2-7
clone size: -
CDR3 length: 15
CDR3 protein: CASRSSKGKLGEQYF
CDR3 DNA: TGTGCCAGCAGGTCCTCAAAGGGGAAGCTCGGCGAGCAGTACTTC

V gene: TRBV5-4
D gene: TRBD2
J gene: TRBJ2-1
clone size: -
CDR3 length: 15
CDR3 protein: CASSSRTSADNEQFF
CDR3 DNA: TGTGCCAGCAGCTCACGGACTAGCGCCGACAATGAGCAGTTCTTC

V gene: TRBV6-5
D gene: -
J gene: TRBJ2-5
clone size: medium-sized
CDR3 length: 13
CDR3 protein: CASSYGRGETQYF
CDR3 DNA: TGTGCCAGCAGTTACGGCAGGGGAGAGACCCAGTACTTC

V gene: TRBV15
D gene: -
J gene: TRBJ2-7
clone size: -
CDR3 length: 15
CDR3 protein: CATSRDGQGIYEQYF
CDR3 DNA: TGTGCCACCAGCAGAGATGGCCAGGGGATCTACGAGCAGTACTTC

V gene: TRBV9
D gene: -
J gene: TRBJ2-2
clone size: -
CDR3 length: 16
CDR3 protein: CASSVRQAAVAGELFF
CDR3 DNA: TGTGCCAGCAGCGTAAGACAGGCAGCGGTCGCCGGGGAGCTGTTTTTT

V gene: TRBV7-3
D gene: TRBD1
J gene: TRBJ1-1
clone size: -
CDR3 length: 14
CDR3 protein: CASSLNRGDTEAFF
CDR3 DNA: TGTGCCAGCAGCTTAAACAGGGGGGACACTGAAGCTTTCTTT

V gene: TRBV29-1
D gene: -
J gene: TRBJ2-2
clone size: -
CDR3 length: 15
CDR3 protein: CSVEGEGGPTGELFF
CDR3 DNA: TGCAGCGTTGAAGGGGAGGGGGGGCCCACCGGGGAGCTGTTTTTT

V gene: TRBV18
D gene: TRBD1
J gene: TRBJ1-3
clone size: -
CDR3 length: 18
CDR3 protein: CASSLRQGDILSGNTIYF
CDR3 DNA: TGTGCCAGCTCACTACGACAGGGGGACATCCTCTCTGGAAACACCATATATTTT

V gene: TRBV5-4
D gene: -
J gene: TRBJ2-3
clone size: -
CDR3 length: 13
CDR3 protein: CASSLDAADTQYF
CDR3 DNA: TGTGCCAGCAGCTTGGACGCGGCAGATACGCAGTATTTT

V gene: TRBV7-9
D gene: -
J gene: TRBJ2-3
clone size: -
CDR3 length: 11
CDR3 protein: CASSSPYTQYF
CDR3 DNA: TGTGCCAGCAGCTCTCCCTATACGCAGTATTTT

V gene: TRBV7-9
D gene: TRBD1
J gene: TRBJ2-1
clone size: -
CDR3 length: 14
CDR3 protein: CASSAVQGANEQFF
CDR3 DNA: TGTGCCAGCAGCGCAGTACAGGGGGCGAATGAGCAGTTCTTC

V gene: TRBV5-1
D gene: -
J gene: TRBJ2-1
clone size: -
CDR3 length: 13
CDR3 protein: CASSLVTIEEQFF
CDR3 DNA: TGCGCCAGCAGCTTGGTAACCATCGAGGAGCAGTTCTTC

V gene: TRBV29-1
D gene: TRBD2
J gene: TRBJ2-5
clone size: -
CDR3 length: 14
CDR3 protein: CSVGGGGAGETQYF
CDR3 DNA: TGCAGCGTTGGTGGCGGGGGGGCAGGAGAGACCCAGTACTTC

V gene: TRBV2
D gene: TRBD1
J gene: TRBJ1-5
clone size: -
CDR3 length: 15
CDR3 protein: CASSRDSPGNQPQHF
CDR3 DNA: TGTGCCAGCAGTAGGGACAGCCCGGGGAATCAGCCCCAGCATTTT

V gene: TRBV6-5
D gene: TRBD2
J gene: TRBJ2-7
clone size: -
CDR3 length: 12
CDR3 protein: CSGLAGSYEQYF
CDR3 DNA: TGCTCGGGACTAGCGGGTTCCTACGAGCAGTACTTC

V gene: TRBV27
D gene: -
J gene: TRBJ2-2
clone size: -
CDR3 length: 13
CDR3 protein: CAINRYYTGELFF
CDR3 DNA: TGTGCCATCAACCGTTACTACACCGGGGAGCTGTTTTTT

V gene: TRBV27
D gene: TRBD1
J gene: TRBJ2-2
clone size: -
CDR3 length: 16
CDR3 protein: CASSFSGGRNTGELFF
CDR3 DNA: TGTGCCAGCAGTTTCTCAGGGGGCAGGAACACCGGGGAGCTGTTTTTT

V gene: TRBV5-1
D gene: TRBD1
J gene: TRBJ2-1
clone size: once
CDR3 length: 13
CDR3 protein: CASRHGTGDEQFF
CDR3 DNA: TGCGCCAGCAGACATGGGACAGGCGATGAGCAGTTCTTC

V gene: TRBV6-6
D gene: -
J gene: TRBJ2-1
clone size: -
CDR3 length: 14
CDR3 protein: CASTPGLHPYEQFF
CDR3 DNA: TGTGCCAGCACCCCGGGACTCCACCCCTATGAGCAGTTCTTC

V gene: TRBV10-1
D gene: -
J gene: TRBJ2-7
clone size: -
CDR3 length: 14
CDR3 protein: CASSSRLGVREQYF
CDR3 DNA: TGCGCCAGCAGTTCCCGACTAGGGGTGAGGGAGCAGTACTTC

V gene: TRBV28
D gene: -
J gene: TRBJ1-5
clone size: -
CDR3 length: 16
CDR3 protein: CASNPGGGGFYQPQHF
CDR3 DNA: TGTGCCAGCAATCCCGGCGGGGGGGGATTCTATCAGCCCCAGCATTTT

V gene: TRBV4-1
D gene: TRBD1
J gene: TRBJ2-2
clone size: -
CDR3 length: 14
CDR3 protein: CASNGQGDAGELFF
CDR3 DNA: TGCGCCAGCAACGGACAGGGGGATGCCGGGGAGCTGTTTTTT